This T cell receptor beta chain is from a study of PD-1 blockade in mismatch repair-deficient tumors. Overall study: Patients had 12 mismatch repair-deficient cancer types, all previously treated and progressing.

Study-wide points: After pembrolizumab, tumor-resident clones rose rapidly, then generally contracted before radiologic responses.

As concerns this clone: What it binds is not known.

V was trimmed by 3 bases and J by 5 bases, leaving 12 bases between them. The CDR3 loop spans 13 amino acids. Germline V lookup: CDR1 SGDLS, CDR2 YYNGEE. Only in-frame clones appear in the TCRdb table, and some are missing; sequencing was by immunoSEQ multiplex PCR. The sample records about 120,000 clones, roughly 90% being singletons. The gene calls are TRBV9 and TRBJ2-7; possibly TRBD2 for D (6 bases). The source material was peripheral blood, sampled roughly 67 weeks after starting pembrolizumab. This receptor was identified in an adult with mismatch repair-deficient cancer. In nucleotides, the CDR3 is TGTGCCAGCAGCGGCACCACGGGGGACGAGCAGTACTTC. Its translation is CASSGTTGDEQYF.